Reported below is one TCR beta chain. These data belong to a study of control samples from healthy donors and cancer patients. This CDR3 has 16 amino acids. The trim removed 5 bases at V and 4 bases at J, leaving 10 bases unmatched. From germline, CDR1 is SGHAT and CDR2 FQNNGV. TCRdb keeps only in-frame clones here, not all; method: immunoSEQ multiplex PCR. The sample gives over 150,000 clones, around 90% of which show up once; around 2% is in the top ten. What was sequenced was blood. This TCR was sampled from a woman in her thirties or forties in good health. The chain couples TRBV11-2 to TRBJ2-2; 7 bases are a match to TRBD1. This CDR3 reads CASSPNRGELTGELFF. The CDR3 DNA is TGTGCCAGCAGCCCTAACAGGGGCGAACTCACCGGGGAGCTGTTTTTT.